This T cell receptor beta chain was recovered during a study of blood T cell repertoires in COVID-19. Study context: COVID-19 samples, acute and convalescent, were from the United States, Italy and Spain. From T cells, B-cell-depleted T cells, or PBMCs came the material, which was cDNA or gDNA.

Method: immunoSEQ multiplex PCR; TCRdb's copy keeps in-frame clones and lacks some. Of approximately 75,000 clones listed, around 90% were seen once; the top ten hold 6.9%. The CDR3 loop spans 14 amino acids. Germline trimming cut 1 base from V and 10 bases from J; bases unmatched to any gene: 7. Germline-derived CDR1 and CDR2 are SGHRS and YFSETQ. The receptor was isolated from a human donor in a cohort sampled during active COVID-19. The chain carries TRBV5-1 and TRBJ2-3, with 9 bases matching TRBD2. Sequencing was done on a sample of peripheral blood. As DNA, the CDR3 is TGCGCCAGCAGCTTGTCGGGCGGGGGGGACGCGCAGTATTTT. Residues: CASSLSGGGDAQYF.